This is a list of T cell receptor beta chains from one sample in a study of CD4+ T cells in melanoma. Using immunoSEQ multiplex PCR, the repertoire was profiled, and TCRdb retains in-frame clones only, with some absent. There are about 10,000 clones in the sample; approximately 72% occur only once, and 7.5% to 9.5% lies in the top ten. The sequencing sample was made of cells from a culture (not recorded whether cultured in vitro). These receptors were obtained from a human donor with melanoma. The conserved cysteine and the conserved F or W are not part of the CDR3 here.

V: TRBV7-9; J: TRBJ2-7; CDR3: ASSFLGGVHEQY
V: TRBV19; J: TRBJ1-2; CDR3: ASSTTGWGNYGYT
V: TRBV7-6; J: TRBJ2-6; CDR3: ASSTECESSRANVLT
V: TRBV18; J: TRBJ2-7; CDR3: ASSPRRHRSYEQY
V: TRBV7-2; J: TRBJ2-2; CDR3: APPAANTGELF
V: TRBV30; J: TRBJ1-1; CDR3: AWSRLSMNTEAF
V: TRBV30; J: TRBJ1-1; CDR3: ARAQVNTEAF
V: TRBV5-5; J: TRBJ1-2; CDR3: ASSQALYGYT
V: TRBV4-1; J: TRBJ2-1; CDR3: ASSLDSGYNEQF
V: TRBV2; J: TRBJ2-2; CDR3: ASSATRGNAGELF
V: TRBV18; J: TRBJ1-5; CDR3: ASSPRGEPQH
V: TRBV29-1; J: TRBJ2-7; CDR3: SVAGTSSSYEQY
V: TRBV29-1; J: TRBJ2-7; CDR3: SVAGARSSYEQY
V: TRBV30; J: TRBJ2-7; CDR3: ACGTAIYEQY
V: TRBV7-3; J: TRBJ2-6; CDR3: ASSLGGSGANVLT
V: TRBV15; J: TRBJ1-1; CDR3: ATSRVPGATNTEAF
V: TRBV7-3; J: TRBJ1-2; CDR3: ASSLSSAGGYYGYT
V: TRBV6-6; J: TRBJ1-2; CDR3: ASSLSGSRSGYT
V: TRBV20-1; J: TRBJ2-7; CDR3: SVGSEQY
V: TRBV5-6; J: TRBJ1-5; CDR3: ASSGGPNQPQH
V: TRBV4-1; J: TRBJ2-7; CDR3: ASSQVALYDEQY
V: TRBV5-1; J: TRBJ2-7; CDR3: ASSFGGHEQY
V: TRBV9; J: TRBJ2-3; CDR3: ASSVGLASGGTDTQY
V: TRBV29-1; J: TRBJ2-3; CDR3: SADSGGTDTQY
V: TRBV10-3; J: TRBJ1-5; CDR3: AISETQLSNQPQH
V: TRBV5-4; J: TRBJ2-7; CDR3: ASSPSGGRSEQY